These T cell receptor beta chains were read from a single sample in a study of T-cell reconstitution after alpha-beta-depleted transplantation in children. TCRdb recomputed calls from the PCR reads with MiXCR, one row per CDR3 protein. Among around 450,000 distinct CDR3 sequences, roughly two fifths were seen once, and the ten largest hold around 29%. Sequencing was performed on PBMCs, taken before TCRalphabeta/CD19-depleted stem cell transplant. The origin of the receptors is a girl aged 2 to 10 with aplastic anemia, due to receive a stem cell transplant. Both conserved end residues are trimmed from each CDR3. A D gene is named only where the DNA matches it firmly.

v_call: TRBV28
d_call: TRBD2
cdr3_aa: ASSPILLAGGENEQF

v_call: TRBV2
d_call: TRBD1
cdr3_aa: ASRDRGHRNTEAF

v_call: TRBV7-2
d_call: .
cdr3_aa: ASSLGYSTMGEQY

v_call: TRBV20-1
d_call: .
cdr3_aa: SADSGGTGRRSYNEQF

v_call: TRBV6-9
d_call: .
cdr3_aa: ASPCQGLADTQY

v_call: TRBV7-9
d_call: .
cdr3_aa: ASSLLVTGNTEAF

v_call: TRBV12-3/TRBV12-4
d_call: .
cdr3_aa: ASSLFTPGGEKLF

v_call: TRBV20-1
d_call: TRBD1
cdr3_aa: SAREDRGRPDTQY

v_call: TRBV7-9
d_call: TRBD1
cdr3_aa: ASSSRQGAQREYEQY

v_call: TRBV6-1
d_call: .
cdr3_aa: ASRGPGRGNQPQH

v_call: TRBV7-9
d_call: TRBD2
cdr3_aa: ASSPMGSGRADDEQY

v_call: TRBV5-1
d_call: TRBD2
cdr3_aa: ASSLITRGGSYNEQF

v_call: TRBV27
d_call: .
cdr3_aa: ASSLKVPGQTNTGELF

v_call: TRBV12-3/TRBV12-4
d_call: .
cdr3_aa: ASSLALQRRGQPQH

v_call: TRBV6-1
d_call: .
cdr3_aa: ASSPLVGGRRDGYT

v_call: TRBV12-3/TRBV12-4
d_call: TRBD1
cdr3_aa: ASSPGQGYGELF

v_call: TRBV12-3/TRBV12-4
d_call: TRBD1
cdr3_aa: ASSPSDRVAKNIQY

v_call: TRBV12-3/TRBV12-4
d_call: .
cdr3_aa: ASSPMGDDEQY

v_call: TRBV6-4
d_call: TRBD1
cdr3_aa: ASSDGPRDRGRNTIY

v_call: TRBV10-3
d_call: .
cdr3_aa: AISANGATYEQY

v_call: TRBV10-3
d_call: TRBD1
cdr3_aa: AISEAGTGAPSYEQY

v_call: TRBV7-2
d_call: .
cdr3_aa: ASSPTQGIHEQY

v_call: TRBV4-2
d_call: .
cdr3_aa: ASSQLEVGGPGDTQY

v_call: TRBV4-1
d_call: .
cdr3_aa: ASSQVRGSRNIYNYEQY

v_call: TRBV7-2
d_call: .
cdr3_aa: ASSLEGGHYNEQF

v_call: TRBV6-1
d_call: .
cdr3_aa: ASTGSSTDTQY

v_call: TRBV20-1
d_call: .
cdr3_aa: SARVPGAGDNEQF

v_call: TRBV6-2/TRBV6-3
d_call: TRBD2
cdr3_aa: ASIPGLAGVSQY

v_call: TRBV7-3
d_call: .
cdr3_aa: ASSLMGGTEAF

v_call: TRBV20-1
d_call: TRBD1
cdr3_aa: SAGTGDGQETQY

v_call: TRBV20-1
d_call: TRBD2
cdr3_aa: SATIAGSYNEQF

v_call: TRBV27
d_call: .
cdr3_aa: ASSLVQGGNEQY

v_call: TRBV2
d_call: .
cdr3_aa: ASIDHPTYEQY

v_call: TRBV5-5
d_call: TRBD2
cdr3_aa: ASSLGLAGGPLVNEQF

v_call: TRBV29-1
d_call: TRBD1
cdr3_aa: SVESRGQSNTEAF

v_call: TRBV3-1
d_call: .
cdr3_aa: ASSQDPVGTDTQY

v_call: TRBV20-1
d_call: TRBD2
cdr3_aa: SAPILAGGYTDTQY

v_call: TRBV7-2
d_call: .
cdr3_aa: ASSRQGTGSYNEQF

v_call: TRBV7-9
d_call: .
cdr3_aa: ASSFNSQETQY